Shown below are 9 T cell receptor beta chains from a single sample sequenced in a study of OX40 agonist ivuxolimab in advanced cancers. TCRdb's copy holds only in-frame clones and misses some; the assay was immunoSEQ multiplex PCR. In the table there are tens of thousands of clones, approximately 90% of which are singletons. The starting material was CD4+ or CD8+ T cells sorted from blood, obtained in a trial of the OX40 agonist ivuxolimab. Every receptor here comes from an adult with an advanced solid tumor such as melanoma, head and neck, liver or kidney cancer.

The chain joins TRBV25-1 to TRBJ2-2; possible D gene TRBD1, 8 bases. The CDR3 extends over 16 amino acids. Trimming pared 6 bases from V and 6 bases from J, leaving 20 bases between. Germline V CDR1 and CDR2: MGHDK, SYGVNS. CDR3 nucleotides: TGTGCCAGCAGCCACACAGGGGGGGTAAAACCCGGGGAGCTGTTTTTT. It specifies CASSHTGGVKPGELFF.

This chain connects TRBV7-9 to TRBJ1-5, with D maybe TRBD1 (6 bases). Germline-derived CDR1 and CDR2 are SEHNR and FQNEAQ (reference sequence). The CDR3 loop spans 15 amino acids. V lost 5 bases and J 3 bases, leaving 14 bases between the germline ends. In DNA form, the CDR3 reads TGTGCCAGCAGCACCGGGGGGGGGCCCAATCAGCCCCAGCATTTT. This sequence encodes CASSTGGGPNQPQHF. The full variable domain, rest sourced from reference TRBV7-9 and TRBJ1-5, is DTGVSQNPRHKITKRGQNVTFRCDPISEHNRLYWYRQTLGQGPEFLTYFQNEAQLEKSRLLSDRFSAERPKGSFSTLEIQRTEQGDSAMYLCASSTGGGPNQPQHFGDGTRLSIL.

The CDR3 sequence is CASRSALTGAGGETQYF. The CDR3 DNA reads as TGTGCCAGCAGATCCGCCCTGACAGGGGCAGGGGGAGAGACCCAGTACTTC. V usage is TRBV7-6 and J usage is TRBJ2-5; TRBD1 aligns across 8 bases. The J segment lost 4 bases and the V segment lost 6 bases, leaving 16 bases of the junction unmatched. Germline-derived CDR1 and CDR2 are SGHVS and FNYEAQ. The CDR3 has 17 residues.

This chain links TRBV7-2 with TRBJ1-2, with a weak D call TRBD1 (5 bases). This CDR3 region has 15 residues. V lost 7 bases, J lost 7 bases, and 22 bases lay in between. Germline CDR1 and CDR2: SGHTA and FQGNSA. The chain's CDR3 is CASIKPGGSPLGYTF. Here the CDR3 DNA reads TGTGCCAGCATCAAACCCGGGGGAAGTCCACTTGGCTACACCTTC.

The chain couples TRBV9 to TRBJ1-5; maybe TRBD1 (5 bases). Trimming stripped 0 bases from V and 6 bases from J, with 10 bases between. CDR1 SGDLS and CDR2 YYNGEE come from the germline V gene. This CDR3 spans 14 amino acids. CDR3 sequence reads: CASSVGGPGQPQHF. DNA of the CDR3: TGTGCCAGCAGCGTAGGGGGACCGGGTCAGCCCCAGCATTTT.

V and J are TRBV6-5 and TRBJ1-5; TRBD1 agrees at 11 bases. The length of the CDR3 is 15 residues. Germline V gene sequence: CDR1 MNHEY, CDR2 SVGAGI. Germline trimming cut 5 bases from V and 4 bases from J; bases unmatched to any gene: 4. The CDR3 spells CASSPDRGPNQPQHF. CDR3 coding DNA: TGTGCCAGCAGTCCGGACAGGGGGCCGAATCAGCCCCAGCATTTT.

Turning to this clone: This sequence is one base from a far larger clone and is likely a read error. Other DNA variants within this sample encode the same CDR3. The chain couples TRBV7-3 to TRBJ2-3; D not certain. The germline gives CDR1 SGHTA, CDR2 FQGTGA. The CDR3 sequence is 12 residues long. Trimming left V 4 bases short and J 0 bases short, with 2 bases between. The CDR3, as DNA: TGTGCCAGCAGCTCTAGCACAGATACGCAGTATTTT. Its translation is CASSSSTDTQYF.

The J gene is TRBJ2-3, the V gene TRBV4-1; TRBD2 is a possible D gene (6 bases). This CDR3 region has 16 residues. V was shortened by 1 base and J by 2 bases, with 13 bases between the two germline ends. Germline CDR1 and CDR2: MGHRA and YSYEKL. CDR3 sequence (DNA): TGCGCCAGCAGCCAAGTCATAGGGACTTACACAGATACGCAGTATTTT. It is translated as CASSQVIGTYTDTQYF.

J is TRBJ2-3 and V is TRBV18; TRBD2 matches at 7 bases. J gave up 2 bases and V 4 bases, and 6 bases lay outside the gene matches. Per germline, CDR1 KGHSH and CDR2 LQKENI. The CDR3 has 15 amino acids. The CDR3 sequence: CASSREGTNTDTQYF. DNA for the CDR3: TGTGCCAGCTCACGGGAGGGAACCAACACAGATACGCAGTATTTT.